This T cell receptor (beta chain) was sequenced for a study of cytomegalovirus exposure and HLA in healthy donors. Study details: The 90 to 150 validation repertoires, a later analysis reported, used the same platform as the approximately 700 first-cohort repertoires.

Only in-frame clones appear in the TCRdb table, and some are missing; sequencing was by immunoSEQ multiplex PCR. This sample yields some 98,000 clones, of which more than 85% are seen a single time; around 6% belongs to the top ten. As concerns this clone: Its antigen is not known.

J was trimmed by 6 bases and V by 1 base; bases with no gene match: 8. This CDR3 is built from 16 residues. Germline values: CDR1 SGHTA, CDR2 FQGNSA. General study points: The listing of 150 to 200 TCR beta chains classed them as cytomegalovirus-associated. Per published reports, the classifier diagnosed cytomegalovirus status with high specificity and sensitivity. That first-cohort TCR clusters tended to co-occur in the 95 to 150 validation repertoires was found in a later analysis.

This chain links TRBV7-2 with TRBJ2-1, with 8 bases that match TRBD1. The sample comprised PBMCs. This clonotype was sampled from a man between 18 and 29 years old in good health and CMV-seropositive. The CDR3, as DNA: TGTGCCAGCAGCTTAGTCTCGACAGGGGCCCTCAATGAGCAGTTCTTC. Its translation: CASSLVSTGALNEQFF.